Many counts were recorded for the clone carrying this T cell receptor beta chain. Its antigen is as yet unknown. In germline, CDR1 is LNHDA, CDR2 SQIVND (reference sequence). This CDR3 comprises 16 residues. V was cut by 4 bases and J by 2 bases, with 15 bases left in between. This sample is drawn from a study of T-cell memory formation after mild COVID-19. Constant-segment primers were used for 5'RACE, and the resulting TCR alpha and TCR beta cDNA libraries carried sample barcodes and UMIs. TCRdb reprocessed the 5' RACE reads with MiXCR, giving one entry per CDR3 protein. The profile covers approximately 450,000 distinct CDR3 sequences, with around a sixth appearing a single time and 9% to 15% taken by the ten largest. Study outcomes and limitations: Contracting clones localized mainly to CM and EM when CD4+ and mainly to EMRA when CD8+.

The sequencing input was PBMCs or a T cell subset sorted from them (not recorded which). The chain joins TRBV19 to TRBJ2-1; D remains unclear. The TCR originated in an adult woman who had mild COVID-19 (a few samples of this study predate the infection). Cell type and time point are not known. As DNA, the CDR3 is TGTGCCAGTAGTAGGGCCCTGGGCGAACCCTACAATGAGCAGTTCTTC. Translating it yields CASSRALGEPYNEQFF.